The T cell receptor beta chain under discussion was sequenced for a study of blood T cells in healthy people across ages. Using a J-beta primer mix together with a sample-barcoded 5' primer, a second PCR was run for roughly 7 to 12 cycles. Each sample yielded at least 2.5 million CDR3-containing paired-end reads. TCRdb redid the calling of the 5' RACE reads with MiXCR, one entry per CDR3 protein. The data show 1.5 million to 2 million distinct CDR3 sequences, roughly 32% seen once. With 4 bases removed from V and 2 bases from J, the gap between germline ends came to 12 bases. The CDR3 spans 14 residues. CDR1 and CDR2 from the germline V gene are SGHRS and YFSETQ. This clonotype was seen a few times. The total RNA that was extracted per sample amounted to at least 5.5 micrograms.

The source material was blood. The chain joins TRBV5-1 to TRBJ2-5, with D perhaps being TRBD1 or TRBD2 (5 bases each). The receptor comes from a woman aged 30 to 39 in good health. The CDR3 bases are TGCGCCAGCAGCCGGGGACGGAGTCAAGAGACCCAGTACTTC. Amino acids: CASSRGRSQETQYF.